This TCR beta chain was profiled in a study of T cell responses to AZD1222 COVID-19 vaccine. This clone was recorded once. The method was immunoSEQ multiplex PCR; TCRdb's version includes in-frame clones alone and lacks a portion of them. The repertoire holds under 150,000 clones, roughly 91% seen once, with around 5.1% in the top ten. CDR3 length equals 16 residues. Germline V gene lookup returns CDR1 LNHDA and CDR2 SQIVND (reference sequence). The V and J ends lost 3 bases and 3 bases respectively, with 18 bases between them. The rearrangement joins TRBV19 to TRBJ2-7; no clear D. The source material was peripheral blood, sampled on day 0 of AZD1222 vaccination. The sequence derives from an adult in good health. The CDR3: CASSIGYSRFVYEQYF. The CDR3 DNA is TGTGCCAGTAGTATTGGGTACAGCCGCTTTGTCTACGAGCAGTACTTC.